These T cell receptor beta chains were read from a single sample in a study of post-analysis software for immune sequencing data. TCRdb reanalysed the PCR reads using MiXCR and keeps one entry per CDR3 protein. The table shows roughly 400,000 distinct CDR3 sequences, with roughly 40% occurring only once. The sequenced material came from blood. The source of these receptors is a girl aged 2 to 10 with multiple sclerosis. Both conserved end residues are part of each CDR3. Each record gives: D gene, V gene, clone size, J gene, CDR3 protein. D genes are given only for firm matches. A clone size is listed for some rows: how often the clone was seen (once, few, many), or a class if it is expanded.

>-|TRBV12-3/TRBV12-4|-|TRBJ2-1
CASSLAGAGPSSYNEQFF
>-|TRBV7-2|-|TRBJ2-7
CASSSSTYPPYEQYF
>TRBD1|TRBV29-1|many|TRBJ2-7
CSARGQNSYEQYF
>-|TRBV9|-|TRBJ1-1
CASSVGGAGTEAFF
>TRBD2|TRBV29-1|few|TRBJ2-5
CSVVVAGGGETQYF
>-|TRBV12-3/TRBV12-4|-|TRBJ1-1
CAQTGVFTEAFF
>-|TRBV28|few|TRBJ2-5
CASSLIGGAGETQYF
>-|TRBV5-1|few|TRBJ2-5
CASSLLGTTIETQYF
>TRBD1|TRBV6-5|few|TRBJ2-3
CASWTGADTQYF
>-|TRBV28|-|TRBJ1-3
CASSPGTIQQVGNTIYF
>-|TRBV20-1|few|TRBJ1-1
CSAKNRWGKAEAFF
>-|TRBV20-1|-|TRBJ2-1
CSAREGGLDSYNEQFF
>-|TRBV28|few|TRBJ2-5
CASKEGTKETQYF
>-|TRBV6-1|-|TRBJ1-5
CASDASWGYSNQPQHF
>TRBD2|TRBV29-1|-|TRBJ2-5
CSVEAAGGSYNEQYF
>TRBD2|TRBV7-2|few|TRBJ2-3
CASSLSGTRLSDTQYF
>-|TRBV28|few|TRBJ2-1
CASSSLGGPYNEQFF
>-|TRBV25-1|-|TRBJ1-6
CASSEGQYNSPLHF
>-|TRBV12-3/TRBV12-4|-|TRBJ1-2
CASSLGFPAGAYGYTF
>-|TRBV29-1|few|TRBJ2-3
CSLEKQEDTQYF
>-|TRBV2|few|TRBJ1-1
CASKGNRAPTEAFF
>TRBD1|TRBV6-2/TRBV6-3|-|TRBJ2-1
CASSYWQGARGNEQFF
>TRBD2|TRBV6-5|few|TRBJ2-1
CASSRDYERNEQFF
>-|TRBV24-1|-|TRBJ2-3
CATSNENTDTQYF
>-|TRBV12-3/TRBV12-4|-|TRBJ1-1
CASSFSGVGEAFF